A single T cell receptor (beta chain) is shown here with its context. Its antigen is undetermined. With 60 Vbeta and 13 Jbeta primers, the PCR was carried out. Clones were read by immunoSEQ multiplex PCR, and TCRdb kept only the in-frame ones, dropping some. The sample carries 60,000 to 100,000 clones, under 80% recorded once. V was clipped by 5 bases and J by 4 bases; unmatched bases: 7. The germline V gene has CDR1 SGHNT and CDR2 YYREEE (reference sequence). The CDR3 loop spans 14 amino acids. These data originate in a study of cytomegalovirus exposure and HLA in healthy donors. Study in general: Among the 370 or so donors who were genotyped, about 84% fell in the genetic ancestry cluster that is associated with self-reported Caucasian donors.

General study points: Immune exposure information available was restricted to CMV serostatus.

V and J are TRBV5-4 and TRBJ2-5; 8 nucleotides agree with TRBD2. This TCR derives from a male donor in good health and CMV-seropositive. What was sequenced was PBMCs. CDR3 nucleotides: TGTGCCAGCAGTTCGACCCGGGGGGGAGAGACCCAGTACTTC. Translating it yields CASSSTRGGETQYF.